Each of the 4 T cell receptor beta chains below was sequenced from the same sample in a study of cytomegalovirus exposure and HLA in healthy donors. 60 Vbeta and 13 Jbeta primers were used in PCR. Some clones are missing from TCRdb's copy, which holds only in-frame ones; the method was immunoSEQ multiplex PCR. This table lists over 45,000 clones. Sample: PBMCs. The receptors stem from a woman in her thirties or forties in good health and CMV-seronegative.

This sequence joins TRBV6-5 and TRBJ2-1; 12 nucleotides agree with TRBD1. This CDR3 is built from 16 residues. Trimming took 0 bases from V and 7 from J; bases not matched to a gene: 4. Germline V gives CDR1 MNHEY, CDR2 SVGAGI. The CDR3 DNA reads TGTGCCAGCAGTTACTCGAAGGGACAGGGGGCGAATGAGCAGTTCTTC. Its translation: CASSYSKGQGANEQFF.

The chain is built from TRBV9 and TRBJ2-3; the D gene is possibly TRBD1 (6 bases). This CDR3 spans 13 amino acids. CDR1 SGDLS and CDR2 YYNGEE come from the germline V gene. Trimming pared 3 bases from V and 5 bases from J, leaving 10 bases between. CDR3 amino acids: CASSAGQRDTQYF. DNA of the CDR3: TGTGCCAGCAGCGCCGGACAGCGAGATACGCAGTATTTT.

The genes are TRBV10-3 and TRBJ1-2; tentative D call: TRBD1 (6 bases). The CDR3 is made up of 14 amino acids. Looked up from germline, CDR1 is ENHRY and CDR2 is SYGVKD. Trimming stripped 4 bases from V and 5 bases from J, with 14 bases between. CDR3 DNA sequence: TGTGCCATCAGTGGGCAAGGACAGTCGTATGGCTACACCTTC. Translated: CAISGQGQSYGYTF.

The chain uses TRBV6-6 and TRBJ1-5; 11 nucleotides agree with TRBD1. CDR3 length: 15 residues. V was pared by 5 bases and J by 7 bases, with 7 bases of the junction left unmatched. Germline V gene data show CDR1 as MNHNY and CDR2 as SVGAGI (reference sequence). In DNA, the CDR3 is TGTGCCAGCAGTCCCCGGACAGGGGGCCGGCAGCCCCAGCATTTT. It translates to CASSPRTGGRQPQHF.